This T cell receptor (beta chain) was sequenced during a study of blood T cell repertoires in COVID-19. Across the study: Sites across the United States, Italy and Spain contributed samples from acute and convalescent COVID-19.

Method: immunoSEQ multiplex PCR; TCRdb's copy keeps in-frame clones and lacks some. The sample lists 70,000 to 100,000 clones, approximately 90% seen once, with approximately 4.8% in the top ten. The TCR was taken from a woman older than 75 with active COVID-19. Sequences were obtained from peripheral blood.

This chain's CDR3 is CASTQQVNTEAFF. The CDR3 coding sequence is TGTGCCAGCACCCAACAGGTGAACACTGAAGCTTTCTTT. The gene calls are TRBV12-3 or TRBV12-4 and TRBJ1-1; D might be TRBD1 (5 bases). CDR3 length: 13 amino acids. V lost 7 bases and J 0 bases, leaving 9 bases between the germline ends.